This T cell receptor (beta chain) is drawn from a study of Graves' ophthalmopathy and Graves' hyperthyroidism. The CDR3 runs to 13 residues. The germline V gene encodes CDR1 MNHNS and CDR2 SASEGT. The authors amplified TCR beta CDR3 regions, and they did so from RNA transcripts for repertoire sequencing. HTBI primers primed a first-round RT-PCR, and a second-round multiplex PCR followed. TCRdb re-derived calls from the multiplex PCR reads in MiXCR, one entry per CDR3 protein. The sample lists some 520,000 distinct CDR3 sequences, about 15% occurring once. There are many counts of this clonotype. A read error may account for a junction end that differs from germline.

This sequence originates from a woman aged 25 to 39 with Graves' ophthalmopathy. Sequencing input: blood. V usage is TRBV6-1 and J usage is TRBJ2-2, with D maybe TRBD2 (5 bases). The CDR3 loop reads CASSEQNTGKLFF. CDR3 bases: TGTGCCAGCAGTGAACAGAACACCGGGAAGCTGTTTTTT.